This T cell receptor (beta chain) was identified in a study of shared clonotypes between healthy human individuals. The CDR3 covers 19 residues. Trimming took 6 bases from V and 0 from J, leaving 27 bases between them. Germline lookup yields CDR1 MDHEN and CDR2 SYDVKM. Researchers divided each subset's genomic DNA evenly across several immunoSEQ plates. Profiling relied on immunoSEQ multiplex PCR, and the TCRdb table lists in-frame clones only, not all of them. The table has about 700,000 clones, around two thirds seen once. This clone was seen once. Sequencing was performed on memory CD4+ T cells sorted from blood. Documented subset: CD45RA-negative fraction. This chain uses TRBV28 with TRBJ2-7; possibly TRBD1 for D (6 bases). The clonotype comes from a woman in her twenties or thirties in good health. The CDR3 loop is CASSSTGFGLRLTSYEQYF. The CDR3 DNA sequence: TGTGCCAGCAGCTCAACAGGGTTCGGGCTACGTTTGACCTCCTACGAGCAGTACTTC.